This T cell receptor beta chain stems from a study of neurological immune-mediated disorders. This clonotype was counted many times. Germline CDR1 and CDR2: LGHDT and YNNKEL (reference sequence). This CDR3 comprises 11 residues. Trimming removed 4 bases from V and 9 bases from J, with 9 bases in between. TCRdb redid the calling of the 5' RACE reads with MiXCR, one entry per CDR3 protein. The sample records 35,000 to 40,000 distinct CDR3 sequences, 11% being singletons. The rearrangement uses TRBV3-1 and TRBJ1-1; possibly TRBD1 for D (5 bases). The clonotype was recovered from a woman aged 30 to 39 with HTLV-1-associated myelopathy (HAM/TSP). The sample comprised CD4+ T cells from blood. CDR3 DNA sequence: TGTGCCAGCAGCCTCGGGGCTAAAGCTTTCTTT. Encoded protein: CASSLGAKAFF.